This paragraph reports one T cell receptor beta chain. Its cognate antigen is unknown. This specimen belongs to a study of OX40 agonist ivuxolimab in advanced cancers. Study summary: Patients were given ivuxolimab, an antibody that agonizes OX40 (CD134).

The CDR3 contains 14 residues. The V end lost 5 bases, the J end lost 2 bases, and 10 bases lay between the germline ends. Germline V gives CDR1 SNHLY, CDR2 FYNNEI. Study-wide findings and caveats: Partly responding patients at 0.1-3.0 mg/kg showed some of the smallest clonal expansion. Expanded peripheral T-cell antigen specificity went undetermined. Clonal expansion by week 6 occurred in CD4+ and CD8+ blood T cells (at 0.1 to 3.0 mg/kg).

The data were produced by immunoSEQ multiplex PCR, yet TCRdb's version contains in-frame clones alone and is incomplete. The table includes some 57,000 clones, 84% detected once. The sequence was obtained from an adult with an advanced solid tumor such as melanoma, head and neck, liver or kidney cancer. Sample: CD4+ or CD8+ T cells sorted from blood, taken in a trial of the OX40 agonist ivuxolimab. V gene TRBV2 combines with J gene TRBJ1-5, with D perhaps TRBD1 (5 bases). The CDR3 DNA reads TGTGCCAGCAGTCGGGGCTCAGGCAATCAGCCCCAGCATTTT. Amino acid sequence: CASSRGSGNQPQHF.